A single sample is the source of the 21 T cell receptor beta chains below, sequenced in a study of blood T cells in healthy people across ages. Through a sample-barcoded 5' primer and a J-beta primer mix, a second PCR was run for 7 to 11 cycles. TCRdb re-derived calls from the 5' RACE reads in MiXCR, one entry per CDR3 protein. The sample shows more than 650,000 distinct CDR3 sequences, about a quarter of them seen only once. Separately, the same data were catalogued under a study of T cells of mothers and their children.

The sequenced material came from blood. The receptors stem from a boy aged 5-17 years in good health.

The sample holds a few counts of this clonotype. The CDR3 region is CASSGQGPQWPQHF. Here the CDR3 DNA reads TGTGCCAGCAGTGGACAGGGCCCTCAATGGCCCCAGCATTTT. The V call is TRBV6-5, the J call TRBJ1-5; the match to TRBD1 covers 8 bases. The junction had 9 bases not matched to a gene; V was cut back by 5 bases and J by 9 bases. There are 14 residues in the CDR3. Germline CDR1 MNHEY, CDR2 SVGAGI.

The chain recombines TRBV15 with TRBJ1-2; the D is unclear. V was pared by 0 bases and J by 4 bases, with 9 bases between. This CDR3 is 14 amino acids long. CDR1 and CDR2 (germline): LNHNV, YYDKDF (reference sequence). In DNA form, the CDR3 reads TGTGCCACCAGCAGAGATCGCCACGGCTATGGCTACACCTTC. This codes for CATSRDRHGYGYTF.

This clonotype was observed a handful of times. The CDR3 here is CASREQGYEQYF. The CDR3 region has the DNA TGTGCCAGCAGGGAGCAGGGCTACGAGCAGTACTTC. This chain connects TRBV12-3 or TRBV12-4 to TRBJ2-7, with D possibly matching TRBD1 (5 bases). Trimming removed 6 bases at V and 3 bases at J, with 9 bases between. The CDR3 loop spans 12 amino acids.

This clonotype has more than one count but fewer than ten. CDR3 protein: CASRPTGALDEQYF. In DNA, the CDR3 is TGTGCCAGCAGGCCAACAGGGGCTCTGGACGAGCAGTACTTC. The chain couples TRBV12-3 or TRBV12-4 to TRBJ2-7; TRBD1 agrees at 7 bases. The CDR3 has 14 residues. V shed 6 bases and J 5 bases; nucleotides not matched to a gene: 10.

This clonotype was seen a handful of times. This chain links TRBV30 with TRBJ2-7; TRBD1 matches at 8 bases. V lost 2 bases and J lost 2; bases outside the gene matches: 5. This CDR3 comprises 14 residues. The germline CDR1 and CDR2 sequences are GTSNPN and SVGIG (reference sequence). The CDR3 loop reads CAWSLRDRTYEQYF. Here the CDR3 DNA reads TGTGCCTGGAGTCTTCGGGACAGGACCTACGAGCAGTACTTC.

The chain is built from TRBV9 and TRBJ1-1; D gene ambiguous. CDR3 length: 14 amino acids. V was trimmed by 0 bases and J by 1 base, leaving 7 bases between them. Germline CDR1 and CDR2: SGDLS and YYNGEE. The CDR3 loop reads CASSVGLANTEAFF. CDR3 sequence (DNA): TGTGCCAGCAGCGTAGGGTTAGCGAACACTGAAGCTTTCTTT. The whole variable domain, filled in from reference TRBV9 and TRBJ1-1, reads DSGVTQTPKHLITATGQRVTLRCSPRSGDLSVYWYQQSLDQGLQFLIQYYNGEERAKGNILERFSAQQFPDLHSELNLSSLELGDSALYFCASSVGLANTEAFFGQGTRLTVV.

The chain couples TRBV6-5 to TRBJ2-1, with D maybe TRBD1 (5 bases). The J call may not be correct, given that the DNA end is closer to TRBJ2-7. The CDR3 has 15 amino acids. Germline V lookup: CDR1 MNHEY, CDR2 SVGAGI. CDR3 loop: CASSFSGFLTYEQYF. The CDR3 DNA reads as TGTGCCAGCAGTTTCTCAGGGTTCCTAACCTACGAGCAGTACTTC.

The CDR3 sequence is CASSWGHGYTF. The CDR3 nucleotides are TGTGCCAGCAGTTGGGGCCATGGCTACACCTTC. The chain recombines TRBV6-5 with TRBJ1-2, with a tentative D call TRBD1 (5 bases). CDR1 is MNHEY, CDR2 SVGAGI, per germline. The CDR3 runs 11 residues. The ends were cut back, 4 bases at V and 6 bases at J, with 6 bases in the middle.

This clonotype appeared a few times. The chain has TRBV5-1 and TRBJ2-5, with D perhaps matching TRBD2 (7 bases). The CDR3 contains 15 residues. CDR1 and CDR2 (germline): SGHRS, YFSETQ. Trimming pared 0 bases from V and 5 bases from J, leaving 14 bases between. CDR3: CASSLAEGGRETQYF. The CDR3 nucleotides are TGCGCCAGCAGCTTGGCCGAGGGGGGGCGGGAGACCCAGTACTTC.

The chain carries TRBV2 and TRBJ2-5; D may be TRBD2 (7 bases). V was pared by 5 bases and J by 5 bases, with 12 bases between. The CDR3 runs 13 residues. The germline CDR1 and CDR2 sequences are SNHLY and FYNNEI. The CDR3 here is CASSMGGQETQYF. As DNA, the CDR3 is TGTGCCAGCAGTATGGGGGGGCAGGAGACCCAGTACTTC.

The gene calls are TRBV5-1 and TRBJ2-5, with a tentative D call TRBD1 (7 bases). The CDR3 extends over 16 amino acids. Germline V gene lookup returns CDR1 SGHRS and CDR2 YFSETQ. V was cut by 0 bases and J by 6 bases, with 18 bases left in between. The CDR3 here is CASSLAPAGGQKTQYF. For the CDR3, the DNA is TGCGCCAGCAGCTTGGCCCCTGCAGGGGGGCAAAAGACCCAGTACTTC.

The J gene is TRBJ1-1, the V gene TRBV5-1; perhaps TRBD1 as D (5 bases). With 4 bases removed from V and 0 bases from J, the gap between germline ends came to 13 bases. This CDR3 spans 15 amino acids. Germline V CDR1 and CDR2: SGHRS, YFSETQ. CDR3 in amino acids: CASSPSGRVNTEAFF. Written as DNA, the CDR3 is TGCGCCAGCAGCCCAAGCGGCAGGGTGAACACTGAAGCTTTCTTT.

The chain uses TRBV12-3 or TRBV12-4 and TRBJ2-5; D might be TRBD2 (5 bases). The J call is doubtful: the DNA matches TRBJ2-7 better. This CDR3 has 15 amino acids. The chain's CDR3 is CASSLRATLPYEQYF. CDR3 sequence (DNA): TGTGCCAGCAGTCTGAGGGCGACACTCCCCTACGAGCAGTACTTC.

The chain uses TRBV7-2 and TRBJ1-1; TRBD1 matches at 10 bases. CDR3 size: 14 residues. With V trimmed by 8 bases and J by 4 bases, 7 bases remained unmatched. Germline V lookup: CDR1 SGHTA, CDR2 FQGNSA. For the CDR3, the DNA is TGTGCCAGCGCCTCTGGGACAGGGGTCACTGAAGCTTTCTTT. Its protein product is CASASGTGVTEAFF. The variable domain in full, completed from reference TRBV7-2 and TRBJ1-1, reads GAGVSQSPSNKVTEKGKDVELRCDPISGHTALYWYRQSLGQGLEFLIYFQGNSAPDKSGLPSDRFSAERTGGSVSTLTIQRTQQEDSAVYLCASASGTGVTEAFFGQGTRLTVV.

This chain uses TRBV7-2 with TRBJ2-5; the match to TRBD2 covers 8 bases. V lost 5 bases to trimming and J lost 5 bases; unmatched junction nucleotides: 13. This CDR3 has 16 amino acids. Germline CDR1 is SGHTA and CDR2 is FQGNSA. The CDR3 DNA is TGTGCCAGCAGCCGTGCGGTAGCGGGGCGATCGGAGACCCAGTACTTC. Translating gives CASSRAVAGRSETQYF.

This clonotype turned up a few times. V and J are TRBV29-1 and TRBJ2-4, with D hard to call. The CDR3 extends over 14 amino acids. Trimming stripped 4 bases from V and 0 bases from J, with 10 bases between. Germline V CDR1 and CDR2: SQVTM, ANQGSEA. CDR3 sequence: CSVAGSLAKNIQYF. In DNA form, the CDR3 reads TGCAGCGTTGCCGGCAGCTTAGCCAAAAACATTCAGTACTTC.

Written as DNA, the CDR3 is TGCGCCAGCACCATTGAAGGGGGAAGAAACACTGAAGCTTTCTTT. It is translated as CASTIEGGRNTEAFF. The chain recombines TRBV5-1 with TRBJ1-1, with D maybe TRBD1 (6 bases). With 6 bases removed from V and 2 bases from J, the gap between germline ends came to 17 bases. CDR1 and CDR2 from the germline V gene are SGHRS and YFSETQ. This CDR3 comprises 15 residues.

The CDR3 DNA reads TGTGCCAGCAGCCCTCACCAACAGGGCGGAAATTCACCCCTCCACTTT. Its protein is CASSPHQQGGNSPLHF. This rearrangement joins TRBV9 to TRBJ1-6; D perhaps matches TRBD1 (6 bases). V lost 4 bases to trimming and J lost 7 bases, with 18 bases between them. The germline V gene encodes CDR1 SGDLS and CDR2 YYNGEE. This CDR3 is 16 amino acids long. Based on the CDR3 plus reference TRBV9 and TRBJ1-6, the full variable domain is DSGVTQTPKHLITATGQRVTLRCSPRSGDLSVYWYQQSLDQGLQFLIQYYNGEERAKGNILERFSAQQFPDLHSELNLSSLELGDSALYFCASSPHQQGGNSPLHFGNGTRLTVT.

The chain carries TRBV29-1 and TRBJ2-7; 10 bases map to TRBD1. From germline, CDR1 is SQVTM and CDR2 ANQGSEA. Losses at the gene ends were 6 bases for V and 5 bases for J; bases not matched to a gene: 10. The CDR3 has 14 amino acids. CDR3 loop: CSVGIRDRGDEQYF. The CDR3 DNA reads as TGCAGCGTCGGCATCCGGGACAGGGGCGACGAGCAGTACTTC.

This clonotype was counted between two and nine times. The chain has TRBV12-5 and TRBJ2-5, with D possibly being TRBD1 or TRBD2 (6 bases each). The last part of the DNA fits TRBJ2-1 better; the J call may be wrong. Germline-derived CDR1 and CDR2 are LGHNT and FRNRAP. The CDR3 is 14 amino acids. CDR3 bases: TGTGCTAGTGGTCGAGGGGGGCTGGGAAATGAGCAGTTCTTC. Protein: CASGRGGLGNEQFF.

This clonotype was counted between two and nine times. The chain employs TRBV29-1 and TRBJ2-5; 12 bases align to TRBD2. The CDR3 covers 16 residues. The germline V gene encodes CDR1 SQVTM and CDR2 ANQGSEA. Trimming removed 3 bases from V and 5 bases from J; junction bases left unmatched: 10. CDR3 region: CSVDGTSGHFLETQYF. In DNA, the CDR3 is TGCAGCGTTGACGGGACTAGCGGGCATTTTTTGGAGACCCAGTACTTC.